These T cell receptor beta chains were read from a single sample in a study of PD-L1 blockade in urothelial cancer. The assay was immunoSEQ multiplex PCR, and TCRdb's table has in-frame clones only and misses some. The top ten clones hold about 4.1% of a sample with just over 50,000 clones, 75% of them seen once. The sequenced sample was PBMCs, obtained around atezolizumab (anti-PD-L1) treatment. These receptors all come from a man between 65 and 85 years old with urothelial cancer. The CDR3 runs from the conserved cysteine through the conserved F or W. A D gene is named only where the DNA matches it firmly. Clone sizes are given selectively: once, few, many, or a class where the clone is expanded.

>few|TRBD2|TRBV28|TRBJ2-7
TGTGCCAGCAGTTTGGGGGGAGCGGGAGGTTACGAGCAGTACTTC
CASSLGGAGGYEQYF
>.|TRBD1|TRBV2|TRBJ1-2
TGTGCCAGCAGCGAGACAGGGCAGGAGGGCTACACCTTC
CASSETGQEGYTF
>.|.|TRBV5-6|TRBJ1-2
TGTGCCAGCAGCTTTCGGGAGGCTCACTATGGCTACACCTTC
CASSFREAHYGYTF
>once|.|TRBV7-2|TRBJ2-7
TGTGCCAGCAGCTTATGGCCGGAGACCTACGAGCAGTACTTC
CASSLWPETYEQYF
>.|TRBD2|TRBV2|TRBJ2-3
TGTGCCAGCAGTGAGGTGTCTAGCGGGAGCACAGATACGCAGTATTTT
CASSEVSSGSTDTQYF
>few|.|TRBV7-2|TRBJ1-5
TGTGCCAGCAGCTTATTCCCAGGGGCCGGTCAGCCCCAGCATTTT
CASSLFPGAGQPQHF
>.|.|TRBV5-5|TRBJ1-5
TGTGCCAGCAGCCCCCGGGGGGGTAATCAGCCCCAGCATTTT
CASSPRGGNQPQHF
>.|.|TRBV19|TRBJ1-2
TGTGCCAGTAGTTCGGGATCTCGAGCGTATGGCTACACCTTC
CASSSGSRAYGYTF
>once|.|TRBV9|TRBJ2-5
TGTGCCAGCAGCACCCCAGGGGGCGGGAGGGGCGAGACCCAGTACTTC
CASSTPGGGRGETQYF
>.|TRBD1|TRBV5-4|TRBJ2-1
TGTGCCAGCAGCCCGGGGACAGGGGGCTCCTACAATGAGCAGTTCTTC
CASSPGTGGSYNEQFF
>.|.|TRBV4-3|TRBJ2-1
TGCGCCAGCAGCCCCCAGGTATTATCCTACAATGAGCAGTTCTTC
CASSPQVLSYNEQFF
>.|.|TRBV7-9|TRBJ2-2
TGTGTGACCAGCGGGCCCACGAACACCGGGGAGCTGTTTTTT
CVTSGPTNTGELFF
>.|TRBD1|TRBV12-5|TRBJ2-1
TGTGCTAGTGGTTTGGCAGTGGCGGGACAGGGGGCGAATGAGCAGTTCTTC
CASGLAVAGQGANEQFF
>.|TRBD1|TRBV11-2|TRBJ1-1
TGTGCCAGCAGCTCTCAGGGGGCGGGCACTGAAGCTTTCTTT
CASSSQGAGTEAFF
>.|.|TRBV2|TRBJ2-1
TGTGCCAGCAACTCGTTTCTACGGGGCTACAATGAGCAGTTCTTC
CASNSFLRGYNEQFF
>few|.|TRBV25-1|TRBJ2-3
TGTGCCAGCAGAGAGGAGTTCACAGATACGCAGTATTTT
CASREEFTDTQYF
>.|.|TRBV10-3|TRBJ2-5
TGTGCCATCAGTCCAGCGGCCACGCAAGAGACCCAGTACTTC
CAISPAATQETQYF
>.|TRBD1|TRBV4-2|TRBJ2-3
TGTGCCAGCAGCCAAGGGGTAGGACAGGGATCAGATACGCAGTATTTT
CASSQGVGQGSDTQYF
>.|.|TRBV25-1|TRBJ2-5
TGTGCCAGCAGTGATAGCGAGACAGGATGGGGGGAGACCCAGTACTTC
CASSDSETGWGETQYF
>.|TRBD2|TRBV28|TRBJ2-1
TGTGCCAGCAGGGTAGCGGGAGCTAAGGTAGATGAGCAGTTCTTC
CASRVAGAKVDEQFF
>.|TRBD2|TRBV5-1|TRBJ2-5
TGCGCCAGCAGTTCACTTGGGGGGGAAACAGAGACCCAGTACTTC
CASSSLGGETETQYF
>.|.|TRBV11-3|TRBJ2-7
TGTGCCAGCAGCCCCAGCGGACACGAGCAGTACTTC
CASSPSGHEQYF
>.|.|TRBV28|TRBJ2-3
TGTGCCAGCAGCTTCACGGGGGACACAGATACGCAGTATTTT
CASSFTGDTDTQYF
>.|.|TRBV6-5|TRBJ2-5
TGTGCCAGCAGTTACTCTCAGGGAAGGGGAGAGACCCAGTACTTC
CASSYSQGRGETQYF
>.|.|TRBV11-3|TRBJ2-7
TGTGCCAGCAGCTTAGGTCCAGGGGTGGACTACGAGCAGTACTTC
CASSLGPGVDYEQYF
>.|TRBD2|TRBV7-6|TRBJ2-5
TGTGCCAGCGCTTTGGATATGAGCGGGAAGCAAGAGACCCAGTACTTC
CASALDMSGKQETQYF
>.|.|TRBV28|TRBJ2-1
TGTGCCAGCAGTTTATCATACGGTGAGCAGTTCTTC
CASSLSYGEQFF
>.|TRBD1|TRBV6-1|TRBJ1-6
TGTGCCAGCAGTGAAGCTCCGGGACAGGGCGGATCACCCCTCCACTTT
CASSEAPGQGGSPLHF
>.|TRBD1|TRBV6-1|TRBJ2-3
TGTGTCAGCCTGAGGGACAGGGCTACCACAGATACGCAGTATTTT
CVSLRDRATTDTQYF
>.|.|TRBV5-1|TRBJ1-2
TGCGCCAGCAGCTTGGTAGATTCCGGCTATGGCTACACCTTC
CASSLVDSGYGYTF
>.|.|TRBV30|TRBJ2-7
TGCGCCGGTGGGACCCCCAGGGACTTCTCCTACGAGCAGTACTTC
CAGGTPRDFSYEQYF
>.|.|TRBV11-3|TRBJ1-1
TGTGCCAGCAGTTCTGGACTACGGAACACTGAAGCTTTCTTT
CASSSGLRNTEAFF
>.|.|TRBV7-9|TRBJ2-3
TGTGCCAGCAGCAGACTTAAAACTTCGGCCTCAGGGGTAGATACGCAGTATTTT
CASSRLKTSASGVDTQYF
>.|TRBD1|TRBV2|TRBJ2-7
TGTGCCAGCACCCTCGACAGGGGGCCCTCCTACGAGCAGTACTTC
CASTLDRGPSYEQYF
>.|TRBD2|TRBV28|TRBJ2-5
TGTGCCAGCAGTTCACGCCCTGGACTAGAAGGAGAGACCCAGTACTTC
CASSSRPGLEGETQYF
>.|TRBD2|TRBV6-4|TRBJ2-3
TGTGCCAGCAGTGAGGGGACTAGTAGGACTACGCAGTATTTT
CASSEGTSRTTQYF
>.|TRBD2|TRBV10-3|TRBJ2-3
TGTGCCATCAGATCATTAGCGGGAAGAACAGATACGCAGTATTTT
CAIRSLAGRTDTQYF
>.|TRBD1|TRBV7-2|TRBJ1-3
TGTGCCAGCAGCCCCCCACTCCGGGACAGGGACAGGGACACCATATATTTT
CASSPPLRDRDRDTIYF
>.|TRBD1|TRBV25-1|TRBJ1-2
TGTGCCAGCAGCCGGGACAGCGTTAACTATGGCTACACCTTC
CASSRDSVNYGYTF
>.|.|TRBV11-1|TRBJ2-2
TGTGCCAGCAGCCCGCGGGTTTACGGGGAGCTGTTTTTT
CASSPRVYGELFF
>.|TRBD2|TRBV11-2|TRBJ2-5
TGTGCCAGCGTTCTCTTAGCGGGGGGGCGAGAGACCCAGTACTTC
CASVLLAGGRETQYF
>.|.|TRBV7-2|TRBJ1-1
TGTGCCAGCAGCCGACAGCGGAACACTGAAGCTTTCTTT
CASSRQRNTEAFF
>.|TRBD1|TRBV29-1|TRBJ1-2
TGCAGCGTTGAAGTGGGCCGACAGGGCGCCTTCTATGGCTACACCTTC
CSVEVGRQGAFYGYTF
>.|.|TRBV5-5|TRBJ2-2
TGTGCCAGCAGTCCTGGGGTGGAGGCCGGGGAGCTGTTTTTT
CASSPGVEAGELFF
>.|.|TRBV7-9|TRBJ2-5
TGTGCCAGCAGCTTAATTGGGCGGGCCCAAGAGACCCAGTACTTC
CASSLIGRAQETQYF